Below, 7 T cell receptor beta chains from the same sample are listed, as sequenced in a study. TCRdb processed the 5' RACE reads anew with MiXCR; each CDR3 protein has one entry. The data show roughly 50,000 distinct CDR3 sequences, 17% seen once. Sequencing was done on a sample of naive CD4+ T cells sorted from blood. Described subset: naive CD4+ T cells, CD4+CD45RA+CD25-. The receptors derive from a female donor with breast cancer.

As regards this clonotype: Since a much larger clone is just one base distant, this may be a read error. The rearrangement links TRBV6-5 to TRBJ1-3, with 7 bases aligning to TRBD1. The CDR3 is 16 amino acids. V shed 6 bases, J shed 0 bases, and the junction held 8 bases outside the gene matches. Per the germline V gene, CDR1 is MNHEY and CDR2 is SVGAGI. For the CDR3, the DNA is TGTGCCAGCAGGGTCACAGGGGATTCCTCTGGAAACACCATATATTTT. Amino acids: CASRVTGDSSGNTIYF.

The chain uses TRBV10-2 and TRBJ2-7, with 9 bases aligning to TRBD2. The trim removed 2 bases at V and 9 bases at J, leaving 5 bases unmatched. This CDR3 has 13 amino acids. Germline V CDR1 and CDR2: WSHSY, SAAADI. The CDR3 coding sequence is TGCGCCAGCAGTGAGATTAGCGGGAGCGGGCAGTACTTC. Amino acids: CASSEISGSGQYF.

The table lists this clonotype with a few counts. This rearrangement joins TRBV7-2 to TRBJ1-6, with 7 bases that match TRBD1. The junction had 2 bases not matched to a gene; V was cut back by 1 base and J by 14 bases. This CDR3 region has 12 residues. Germline CDR1 reads SGHTA; CDR2 reads FQGNSA. The CDR3 region has the DNA TGTGCCAGCAGCTTAGTGACAGGGACCCTCCACTTT. This encodes CASSLVTGTLHF. Full variable domain (missing parts from reference TRBV7-2 and TRBJ1-6): GAGVSQSPSNKVTEKGKDVELRCDPISGHTALYWYRQSLGQGLEFLIYFQGNSAPDKSGLPSDRFSAERTGGSVSTLTIQRTQQEDSAVYLCASSLVTGTLHFGNGTRLTVT.

V gene TRBV5-1 combines with J gene TRBJ1-2; possibly TRBD1 for D (6 bases). V gave up 4 bases and J gave up 5 bases, with 18 bases separating them. The CDR3 is 15 amino acids. From germline, CDR1 is SGHRS and CDR2 YFSETQ. CDR3 DNA: TGCGCCAGCAGCACGACAGGCGCCGAGCAATATGGCTACACCTTC. Protein product: CASSTTGAEQYGYTF.

In its sample, this clonotype was seen a few times. This chain connects TRBV7-2 to TRBJ1-2; TRBD1 is a possible D gene (5 bases). The germline CDR1 and CDR2 sequences are SGHTA and FQGNSA. V gave up 1 base and J gave up 6 bases, with 12 bases separating them. The CDR3 contains 14 residues. The CDR3 spells CASSLGWAGNGYTF. As DNA, the CDR3 is TGTGCCAGCAGCTTAGGGTGGGCAGGGAATGGCTACACCTTC. Based on the CDR3 plus reference TRBV7-2 and TRBJ1-2, the full variable domain is GAGVSQSPSNKVTEKGKDVELRCDPISGHTALYWYRQSLGQGLEFLIYFQGNSAPDKSGLPSDRFSAERTGGSVSTLTIQRTQQEDSAVYLCASSLGWAGNGYTFGSGTRLTVV.

This clonotype was counted ten times or more. The chain combines TRBV7-2 with TRBJ2-3, with D maybe TRBD1 (5 bases). Trimming left V 1 base short and J 0 bases short, with 11 bases between. The CDR3 covers 16 residues. Germline CDR1 reads SGHTA; CDR2 reads FQGNSA. CDR3 sequence: CASSLGTSTSTDTQYF. The CDR3 region has the DNA TGTGCCAGCAGCTTAGGGACATCTACTAGCACAGATACGCAGTATTTT. Combining the CDR3 with reference TRBV7-2 and TRBJ2-3 gives the whole variable domain GAGVSQSPSNKVTEKGKDVELRCDPISGHTALYWYRQSLGQGLEFLIYFQGNSAPDKSGLPSDRFSAERTGGSVSTLTIQRTQQEDSAVYLCASSLGTSTSTDTQYFGPGTRLTVL.

CDR3 sequence reads: CASSPLKQVSSYNEQFF. The CDR3, as DNA: TGTGCCAGCAGCCCCTTAAAGCAGGTTAGCTCCTACAATGAGCAGTTCTTC. The chain links TRBV4-2 to TRBJ2-1, with no clear D. V was clipped by 4 bases and J by 0 bases, with 16 bases between them. Looked up from germline, CDR1 is LGHNA and CDR2 is YNFKEQ. The CDR3 is 17 amino acids.